The 3 T cell receptor beta chains below come from one sample, sequenced in a study of T cell clonotyping in hematopoietic cell transplantation. Measured with immunoSEQ multiplex PCR; TCRdb has only the in-frame clones, and not every one. The data show some 40,000 clones, roughly 92% seen once. The sample taken for sequencing was peripheral blood mononuclear cells. The receptors shown here come from a woman aged 50 to 65 in good health. Some clones in this sample may be carry-over from other donors' samples.

The rearrangement links TRBV19 to TRBJ1-1; TRBD1 agrees at 9 bases. Germline V gives CDR1 LNHDA, CDR2 SQIVND (reference sequence). This CDR3 contains 11 residues. CDR3 loop: CGTTIGQGTFF. In DNA form, the CDR3 reads TGTGGAACAACAATCGGACAGGGGACTTTCTTT.

The chain joins TRBV4-3 to TRBJ1-1, with a tentative D call TRBD1 (5 bases). Germline V CDR1 and CDR2: LGHNA, YSLEER. V was cut by 0 bases and J by 2 bases, with 22 bases left in between. The CDR3 length is 19 residues. The CDR3 sequence is CASSQENGEGTVLNTEAFF. The CDR3 DNA is TGCGCCAGCAGCCAAGAAAACGGCGAAGGGACGGTCTTAAACACTGAAGCTTTCTTT.

This clone was counted a few times. The chain links TRBV2 to TRBJ1-2; D is unresolved. CDR3 size: 14 residues. Trimming cost V 4 bases and J 4 bases, with 13 bases left between them. Per the germline V gene, CDR1 is SNHLY and CDR2 is FYNNEI. The CDR3 DNA reads TGTGCCAGCAGTGCGGAGGCAGCACTCTATGGCTACACCTTC. This translates into CASSAEAALYGYTF. The full variable domain, completed using reference TRBV2 and TRBJ1-2, is EPEVTQTPSHQVTQMGQEVILRCVPISNHLYFYWYRQILGQKVEFLVSFYNNEISEKSEIFDDQFSVERPDGSNFTLKIRSTKLEDSAMYFCASSAEAALYGYTFGSGTRLTVV.